Sequencing of this T cell receptor (beta chain) was carried out in a study of shared clonotypes between healthy human individuals. The V and J ends lost 5 bases and 0 bases, in that order; junction bases with no gene match: 4. The CDR3 totals 16 residues. Germline assignment: CDR1 MNHEY and CDR2 SMNVEV (reference sequence). Turning to this clone: Antigen specificity is unknown.

Assay used: immunoSEQ multiplex PCR; TCRdb lists only in-frame clones, some missing. Among approximately 2,300,000 clones listed, about nine tenths were seen once. Study results and limitations: Clonotype sharing across four donors was observed for about 4.8% of naive CD4 clonotypes. An anticipated effect of sequencing depth on clonotype sharing among donors was recognized.

This TCR was recovered from a man between 18 and 35 years old in good health. Some clones in this sample may be carry-over from other donors' samples. The chain recombines TRBV27 with TRBJ1-3; 10 bases are shared with TRBD1. The sequencing sample was made of naive CD4+ T cells from PBMCs. Specified subset: CD45RA+ positively selected. DNA of the CDR3: TGTGCCAGCAGTGTGACAGGGGGCTACTCTGGAAACACCATATATTTT. It encodes CASSVTGGYSGNTIYF.